The clone carrying this T cell receptor beta chain showed up just a few times. Its antigen is unidentified. The data derive from a study of T cell repertoires in aging, cancer and after chemotherapy. General study findings and limits: In each cancer cohort, median generation probability increased across chemotherapy, suggesting thymic output rebounded.

Rearranged V-D-J TRB sequences were amplified with a mixed TRB-A/B primer pool. MiXCR was run by TCRdb on the multiplex PCR reads, yielding one entry per CDR3 protein. Of more than 10,000 distinct CDR3 sequences listed, less than 25% are singletons. After removal of 6 bases from V and 0 bases from J, the junction contained 2 bases not matched to a gene. The germline CDR1 and CDR2 sequences are ENHRY and SYGVKD. The length of the CDR3 is 14 residues. The template was genomic DNA from peripheral blood, not RNA. The gene calls are TRBV10-3 and TRBJ2-1, with TRBD1 identical over 7 bases. The source of this sequence is a human donor in good health. Sequencing was performed on blood. The DNA of the CDR3 is TGTGCCATCAGCTGGGACAGCTCCTACAATGAGCAGTTCTTC. Its translation is CAISWDSSYNEQFF.